Detailed here is one TCR beta chain. Its antigen is not identified. Mismatch repair deficiency was confirmed in all patients, by PCR or immunohistochemistry. TCRs were sequenced from a few patients responding to pembrolizumab. These data are taken from a study of PD-1 blockade in mismatch repair-deficient tumors. Background on the study: Patients had approximately 11 mismatch repair-deficient cancer types, all previously treated and progressing. The study's findings and limits: Tumor-resident clones, often undetectable pretreatment in blood, expanded then contracted after pembrolizumab.

Data came from immunoSEQ multiplex PCR; TCRdb stores just in-frame clones and leaves some out. The sample contains 38,000 or so clones, about 85% of which appear only once. CDR1 is SGHNT and CDR2 is YYREEE in the germline V gene (reference sequence). This CDR3 contains 14 residues. The V and J ends lost 3 bases and 3 bases respectively, with 12 bases between them. The receptor's source is an adult with mismatch repair-deficient cancer. The chain links TRBV5-4 to TRBJ1-2, with D possibly TRBD1 on 6 matching bases. Specimen: peripheral blood, collected approximately 78 weeks after starting pembrolizumab. For the CDR3, the DNA is TGTGCCAGCAGCTCCATAGGGGGGGACTATGGCTACACCTTC. Translated: CASSSIGGDYGYTF. The full variable domain, rest sourced from reference TRBV5-4 and TRBJ1-2, is ETGVTQSPTHLIKTRGQQVTLRCSSQSGHNTVSWYQQALGQGPQFIFQYYREEENGRGNFPPRFSGLQFPNYSSELNVNALELDDSALYLCASSSIGGDYGYTFGSGTRLTVV.